This TCR beta chain was recorded in a study of radiotherapy plus CTLA-4 blockade in lung cancer. About the research overall: An objective response was seen in about a sixth of patients, and disease control in less than 40%.

From germline, CDR1 is LGHNA and CDR2 YNFKEQ. The CDR3 sequence is 14 residues long. Trimming removed 0 bases from V and 3 bases from J, with 8 bases in between. Assay used: immunoSEQ multiplex PCR; TCRdb lists only in-frame clones, some missing. The sample shows around 99,000 clones, about 86% of them seen only once. Of note for this clone: The target antigen is unknown.

Study-wide results and limits: Interferon-beta and early blood T cell clone dynamics reportedly predicted response best. Some TCR clones had been derived from tumors. These clones expanded in peripheral blood after radiotherapy plus ipilimumab.

The sample in question was peripheral blood, obtained from a patient treated with radiotherapy plus ipilimumab. V and J are TRBV4-2 and TRBJ1-1; D remains unclear. The receptor was derived from a human donor with non-small cell lung cancer that progressed on radiotherapy plus ipilimumab. CDR3 amino acids: CASSQDEGDTEAFF. The CDR3 nucleotides read TGTGCCAGCAGCCAAGATGAAGGAGACACTGAAGCTTTCTTT.